The clone carrying this TCR beta chain was seen more than once but under ten times. Trimming cost V 1 base and J 3 bases; bases outside gene matches: 5. This CDR3 comprises 16 residues. The V gene's germline CDR1 is SEHNR and CDR2 FQNEAQ (reference sequence). Isolated RNA was reverse transcribed in full, so expressed TCRB transcripts were sequenced. Only in-frame clones appear in the TCRdb table, and some are missing; sequencing was by immunoSEQ multiplex PCR. The profile shows 250,000 to 350,000 clones, 12% to 15% of them singletons. This sample is part of a study of beta chain features in type 1 diabetes.

The sequenced sample was central memory CD4+ T cells from blood. The sequence derives from a man younger than 40 in good health. The chain has TRBV7-9 and TRBJ2-5; 10 bases agree with TRBD2. CDR3 nucleotides: TGTGCCAGCAGCTTAGGGACTAGCGGCTACGAAGAGACCCAGTACTTC. Protein sequence: CASSLGTSGYEETQYF.